This entry lists 7 T cell receptor beta chains sequenced from one sample in a study of blood T cell repertoires in COVID-19. TCRdb keeps only in-frame clones here, not all; method: immunoSEQ multiplex PCR. The sample contains some 250,000 clones, approximately 86% of which appear only once. Material: peripheral blood. Source of these receptors: a man between 60 and 75 years old who had recovered from COVID-19.

A word on this clone: This sequence may be a read error, since a much larger clone differs from it by one base. Other DNA sequences of this sample code for an identical CDR3. The chain has TRBV7-2 and TRBJ2-6; maybe TRBD1 (6 bases). This CDR3 has 16 residues. CDR1 is SGHTA and CDR2 is FQGNSA in the germline V gene. Between the trimmed V and J ends, which lost 1 base and 2 bases, there was a span of 9 bases. The CDR3: CASSLGPGAGANVLTF. The CDR3 DNA is TGTGCCAGCAGCTTAGGGCCAGGGGCTGGGGCCAACGTCCTGACTTTC.

The J gene is TRBJ1-5, the V gene TRBV6-5; D perhaps matches TRBD1 (6 bases). The CDR3 has 14 amino acids. CDR1 and CDR2 from the germline V gene are MNHEY and SVGAGI. Trimming removed 2 bases at V and 6 bases at J, with 11 bases between. CDR3 region: CASSYGTQLQPQHF. In DNA, the CDR3 is TGTGCCAGCAGTTACGGGACACAGCTTCAGCCCCAGCATTTT.

This clone was counted once. The CDR3 nucleotides read TGTGCCAGCAGGTGGGACAGGGTTGGATCACCCCTCCACTTT. This sequence encodes CASRWDRVGSPLHF. The rearrangement joins TRBV3-1 (or the pseudogene TRBV3-2) to TRBJ1-6, with TRBD1 matching over 9 bases. This CDR3 is 14 amino acids long. Germline CDR1 reads LGHDT; CDR2 reads YNNKEL (reference sequence). The junction had 7 bases not matched to a gene; V was cut back by 6 bases and J by 10 bases.

The chain joins TRBV2 to TRBJ2-7, with D tentatively TRBD1 (6 bases). Germline V lookup: CDR1 SNHLY, CDR2 FYNNEI. The length of the CDR3 is 15 residues. V lost 4 bases to trimming and J lost 5 bases, with 18 bases between them. CDR3 residues: CASSVVRGFFDEQYV. DNA for the CDR3: TGTGCCAGCAGTGTGGTAAGGGGGTTTTTTGACGAGCAGTACGTC.

The gene calls are TRBV7-2 and TRBJ2-1; 9 bases agree with TRBD1. Per the germline V gene, CDR1 is SGHTA and CDR2 is FQGNSA. CDR3 length: 15 amino acids. Trimming cost V 4 bases and J 4 bases; bases outside gene matches: 5. The CDR3 is CASSWGQGEYNEQFF. In DNA, the CDR3 is TGTGCCAGCAGCTGGGGACAGGGCGAGTACAATGAGCAGTTCTTC.

The chain employs TRBV7-6 and TRBJ1-3, with TRBD1 matching 12 bases. V shed 3 bases and J 0 bases; nucleotides not matched to a gene: 12. There are 20 residues in the CDR3. Germline V gene sequence: CDR1 SGHVS, CDR2 FNYEAQ. DNA of the CDR3: TGTGCCAGCAGCTTGTCCGGGACAGGGGGCTGGCTGACCTCTGGAAACACCATATATTTT. Its protein product is CASSLSGTGGWLTSGNTIYF.

The chain employs TRBV3-1 (or the pseudogene TRBV3-2) and TRBJ2-3; 9 bases agree with TRBD1. Trimming took 7 bases from V and 2 from J; bases not matched to a gene: 4. The CDR3 spans 14 residues. Germline loops: CDR1 LGHDT, CDR2 YNNKEL (reference sequence). The CDR3 region is CASTGTGTTDTQYF. As DNA, the CDR3 is TGTGCCAGCACCGGGACAGGGACCACAGATACGCAGTATTTT.